One and the same sample provided the 5 T cell receptor beta chains below, sequenced in a study of shared clonotypes between healthy human individuals. Only in-frame clones appear in the TCRdb table, and some are missing; sequencing was by immunoSEQ multiplex PCR. The data show some 2.1 million clones, 85% to 95% seen once. The specimen sequenced was naive CD4+ T cells sorted from blood. Documented subset: CD45RA+ positively selected. The receptors come from a man in his late teens or twenties in good health.

The chain recombines TRBV7-2 with TRBJ2-3; no clear D gene. Trimming cost V 2 bases and J 2 bases, with 8 bases left between them. This CDR3 spans 14 amino acids. Germline loops: CDR1 SGHTA, CDR2 FQGNSA. CDR3 DNA sequence: TGTGCCAGCAGCTTAAGACGGAACACAGATACGCAGTATTTT. Translated, it gives CASSLRRNTDTQYF.

The chain carries TRBV7-9 and TRBJ2-7; no firm D call. The V gene's germline CDR1 is SEHNR and CDR2 FQNEAQ (reference sequence). V lost 1 base to trimming and J lost 0 bases, with 7 bases between them. There are 14 residues in the CDR3. CDR3 sequence (DNA): TGTGCCAGCAGCTTAGTCGGCAACTCCTACGAGCAGTACTTC. Amino acid sequence: CASSLVGNSYEQYF.

The rearrangement joins TRBV5-1 to TRBJ1-2; 8 bases fit TRBD1. V shed 0 bases and J 8 bases; nucleotides not matched to a gene: 9. CDR3 size: 15 residues. Germline lookup yields CDR1 SGHRS and CDR2 YFSETQ. The CDR3: CASSLGVRGHEGYTF. CDR3 bases: TGCGCCAGCAGCTTGGGAGTCAGGGGGCATGAAGGCTACACCTTC.

Of note for this clone: Other DNA variants within this sample encode the same CDR3. The V call is TRBV7-9, the J call TRBJ2-3; 8 nucleotides line up with TRBD1. The CDR3 is made up of 14 amino acids. CDR1 and CDR2 from the germline V gene are SEHNR and FQNEAQ (reference sequence). With 4 bases clipped from V and 1 base from J, the junction kept 1 base outside the gene matches. The CDR3 protein is CASSSGQGTDTQYF. As DNA, the CDR3 is TGTGCCAGCAGCTCGGGACAGGGCACAGATACGCAGTATTTT.

V gene TRBV5-1 combines with J gene TRBJ2-7, with D maybe TRBD2 (6 bases). With 5 bases removed from V and 3 bases from J, the gap between germline ends came to 21 bases. Germline assignment: CDR1 SGHRS and CDR2 YFSETQ. The CDR3 has 16 residues. Here the CDR3 DNA reads TGCGCCAGCAGTCAGCGGGCGGTGGGGACCGGCTACGAGCAGTACTTC. Its protein product is CASSQRAVGTGYEQYF. Using reference TRBV5-1 and TRBJ2-7 for the parts outside the CDR3, the full variable domain is KAGVTQTPRYLIKTRGQQVTLSCSPISGHRSVSWYQQTPGQGLQFLFEYFSETQRNKGNFPGRFSGRQFSNSRSEMNVSTLELGDSALYLCASSQRAVGTGYEQYFGPGTRLTVT.